Each of the 26 T cell receptor beta chains below was sequenced from the same sample in a study of shared clonotypes between healthy human individuals. Here immunoSEQ multiplex PCR was the method, and the copy in TCRdb shows in-frame clones only, minus some. The data hold around 240,000 clones, with 50% to 80% observed a single time. Sequencing input: memory CD4+ T cells sorted from blood. Indicated subset: CD45RA-negative fraction. Receptors were obtained from a man under 40 in good health.

This clone was seen more than once but under ten times. The chain is built from TRBV27 and TRBJ1-5, with 7 bases that match TRBD1. The CDR3 totals 15 residues. The V segment lost 5 bases and the J segment 6 bases; nucleotides outside the gene matches: 10. Per germline, CDR1 MNHEY and CDR2 SMNVEV (reference sequence). The chain's CDR3 is CASSTGVPVGQPQHF. As DNA, the CDR3 is TGTGCCAGCAGTACAGGGGTCCCAGTGGGTCAGCCCCAGCATTTT.

The chain has TRBV6-5 and TRBJ2-3; 10 positions agree with TRBD2. Germline CDR1 reads MNHEY; CDR2 reads SVGAGI. The J segment lost 6 bases and the V segment lost 6 bases, leaving 6 bases of the junction unmatched. The CDR3 extends over 14 amino acids. The CDR3 nucleotides are TGTGCCAGCAGAAAGATAGCGGGAGGTGATACGCAGTATTTT. The encoded protein is CASRKIAGGDTQYF.

This chain links TRBV19 with TRBJ1-2; a weak D match, TRBD1 (6 bases). V lost 5 bases and J lost 2, with 12 bases in between. Germline V gene data show CDR1 as LNHDA and CDR2 as SQIVND (reference sequence). CDR3 length equals 14 residues. The CDR3, as DNA: TGTGCCAGTAGTCTGACAGGCTTCAACTATGGCTACACCTTC. It yields the protein CASSLTGFNYGYTF.

J is TRBJ2-5 and V is TRBV7-9; 9 bases align to TRBD2. Germline assignment: CDR1 SEHNR and CDR2 FQNEAQ (reference sequence). The CDR3 runs to 17 residues. J lost 0 bases, V lost 1 base, and 6 bases had no gene match. The CDR3 region is CASSLGLASGDQETQYF. Written as DNA, the CDR3 is TGTGCCAGCAGCTTAGGCTTGGCTAGCGGGGACCAAGAGACCCAGTACTTC.

The V call is TRBV14, the J call TRBJ2-1; 9 bases are a match to TRBD1. V shed 6 bases, J shed 1 base, and the junction held 4 bases outside the gene matches. Germline-derived CDR1 and CDR2 are SGHDN and FVKESK. The CDR3 is 15 residues long. CDR3 nucleotides: TGTGCCAGCAGATCCGGGACAGGGTCCTACAATGAGCAGTTCTTC. It is translated as CASRSGTGSYNEQFF.

The chain combines TRBV10-1 with TRBJ1-2; perhaps TRBD1 as D (6 bases). Deletions cut 0 bases from V and 8 bases from J, with 10 bases between. Looked up from germline, CDR1 is WNHNN and CDR2 is SYGVQD (reference sequence). This CDR3 has 13 residues. The CDR3 sequence is CASSESIGGGYTF. The CDR3 DNA is TGCGCCAGCAGTGAGTCGATAGGGGGAGGCTACACCTTC.

This chain joins TRBV11-3 and TRBJ2-3; possible D gene TRBD2, 5 bases. V was pared by 5 bases and J by 2 bases, with 14 bases between. This CDR3 region has 15 residues. CDR1 is SGHNT and CDR2 is YENEEA in the germline V gene. DNA for the CDR3: TGTGCCAGCAGCCCCGGGGTGGAATTCACAGATACGCAGTATTTT. Protein sequence: CASSPGVEFTDTQYF.

J is TRBJ2-6 and V is TRBV19; a weak D match, TRBD2 (6 bases). CDR3 length: 19 residues. The ends were cut back, 1 base at V and 0 bases at J, with 16 bases in the middle. Looked up from germline, CDR1 is LNHDA and CDR2 is SQIVND (reference sequence). The CDR3 nucleotides are TGTGCCAGTAGTATAGTCTGGACTACCCCGGGCTCTGGGGCCAACGTCCTGACTTTC. Its protein is CASSIVWTTPGSGANVLTF.

The chain joins TRBV5-1 to TRBJ2-1, with 8 bases aligning to TRBD2. This CDR3 is built from 15 residues. Germline CDR1 is SGHRS and CDR2 is YFSETQ. The V gene end was trimmed by 0 bases and the J gene end by 6 bases; junction bases not matched to a gene: 5. The CDR3 protein is CASSLANSGINEQFF. The CDR3 nucleotides read TGCGCCAGCAGCTTGGCGAATAGCGGGATCAATGAGCAGTTCTTC.

V is TRBV7-6 and J is TRBJ2-3, with 8 bases identical to TRBD1. This CDR3 comprises 17 residues. J lost 3 bases, V lost 5 bases, and 13 bases had no gene match. Germline CDR1 reads SGHVS; CDR2 reads FNYEAQ. CDR3 nucleotide sequence: TGTGCCAGCAGCCAGGGGGCGGTAGCTGGGAGAACAGATACGCAGTATTTT. Residues: CASSQGAVAGRTDTQYF.

The chain joins TRBV4-2 to TRBJ2-2, with 11 bases lining up with TRBD2. Germline CDR1 is LGHNA and CDR2 is YNFKEQ. J lost 4 bases, V lost 0 bases, and 10 bases had no gene match. This CDR3 is built from 19 residues. The CDR3 spells CASSQEFTSGRLVTGELFF. CDR3 bases: TGTGCCAGCAGCCAAGAATTTACTAGCGGGAGACTGGTCACCGGGGAGCTGTTTTTT.

This clone is a singleton in its sample. The chain employs TRBV7-8 and TRBJ1-5, with a possible D match to TRBD1 (6 bases). From germline, CDR1 is SGHVS and CDR2 FQNEAQ. Trimming removed 6 bases at V and 2 bases at J, with 14 bases between. This CDR3 region has 15 residues. As DNA, the CDR3 is TGTGCCAGCAGTTTCCAGGGGAGTGGCAATCAGCCCCAGCATTTT. The encoded protein is CASSFQGSGNQPQHF.

The chain employs TRBV29-1 and TRBJ2-7, with a tentative D call TRBD1 (5 bases). The CDR3 sequence is 15 residues long. Trimming took off 4 bases at V and 0 bases at J, with 16 bases between the two ends. Germline values: CDR1 SQVTM, CDR2 ANQGSEA. Written as DNA, the CDR3 is TGCAGCGTTGTAATTGGGGCACTGAGCTCCTACGAGCAGTACTTC. Encoded protein: CSVVIGALSSYEQYF.

The chain uses TRBV6-1 and TRBJ1-5, with 7 nucleotides matching TRBD1. The germline V gene encodes CDR1 MNHNS and CDR2 SASEGT. Trimming took 6 bases from V and 9 from J; bases not matched to a gene: 14. CDR3 length: 15 amino acids. In DNA form, the CDR3 reads TGTGCCAGCAGCAACTGGGACAGTCCGAACGGGCCCCAGCATTTT. This gives the protein CASSNWDSPNGPQHF.

This chain uses TRBV7-2 with TRBJ2-7, with no clear D. The CDR3 length is 17 residues. From germline, CDR1 is SGHTA and CDR2 FQGNSA. Trimming took off 3 bases at V and 0 bases at J, with 18 bases between the two ends. The CDR3 spells CASSFPTKGTHSYEQYF. The CDR3 coding sequence is TGTGCCAGCAGCTTCCCGACAAAGGGTACCCACTCCTACGAGCAGTACTTC. The full variable domain, with the rest looked up from reference TRBV7-2 and TRBJ2-7, is GAGVSQSPSNKVTEKGKDVELRCDPISGHTALYWYRQSLGQGLEFLIYFQGNSAPDKSGLPSDRFSAERTGGSVSTLTIQRTQQEDSAVYLCASSFPTKGTHSYEQYFGPGTRLTVT.

Only a few counts were recorded for this clone. The chain's CDR3 is CASRGGGSNYGYTF. CDR3 nucleotides: TGTGCCAGCAGGGGAGGGGGCTCTAACTATGGCTACACCTTC. The rearrangement joins TRBV5-5 to TRBJ1-2, with 7 bases lining up with TRBD1. The CDR3 is 14 residues long. Trimming removed 5 bases from V and 0 bases from J; junction bases left unmatched: 4. Germline-derived CDR1 and CDR2 are SGHKS and YYEKEE (reference sequence).

The chain uses TRBV19 and TRBJ2-5; 13 bases map to TRBD2. CDR1 is LNHDA and CDR2 is SQIVND in the germline V gene (reference sequence). V lost 3 bases to trimming and J lost 4 bases; unmatched junction nucleotides: 2. This CDR3 has 15 amino acids. The CDR3 DNA reads TGTGCCAGTAGTATTACTAGCGGGAGGGGAGAGACCCAGTACTTC. The encoded protein is CASSITSGRGETQYF.

This rearrangement joins TRBV14 to TRBJ1-2; 8 bases match TRBD1. Germline loops: CDR1 SGHDN, CDR2 FVKESK. The CDR3 covers 13 residues. Losses at the gene ends were 4 bases for V and 7 bases for J; bases not matched to a gene: 5. The CDR3 here is CASSPSTGAGYTF. The CDR3 DNA reads as TGTGCCAGCAGCCCCTCGACAGGGGCTGGCTACACCTTC.

This chain connects TRBV29-1 to TRBJ2-5, with no clear D. Germline assignment: CDR1 SQVTM and CDR2 ANQGSEA. The CDR3 runs 10 residues. Trimming took 2 bases from V and 5 from J, leaving 3 bases between them. CDR3 coding DNA: TGCAGCGTTGAATATGAGACCCAGTACTTC. Protein product: CSVEYETQYF. Full variable domain (outside the CDR3, taken from reference TRBV29-1 and TRBJ2-5): SAVISQKPSRDICQRGTSLTIQCQVDSQVTMMFWYRQQPGQSLTLIATANQGSEATYESGFVIDKFPISRPNLTFSTLTVSNMSPEDSSIYLCSVEYETQYFGPGTRLLVL.

This chain uses TRBV23-1 with TRBJ2-1; D not certain. TRBV23-1 is identified as an open reading frame with a role that is uncertain. This CDR3 has 15 residues. Trimming stripped 6 bases from V and 4 bases from J, with 16 bases between. CDR3 protein: CASRLILAPYNEQFF. In DNA, the CDR3 is TGCGCCAGCAGGCTCATCTTGGCGCCTTACAATGAGCAGTTCTTC.

The rearrangement links TRBV28 to TRBJ2-7; 8 bases match TRBD2. There are 13 residues in the CDR3. The germline V gene has CDR1 MDHEN and CDR2 SYDVKM. Trimming cost V 10 bases and J 0 bases; bases outside gene matches: 5. The CDR3 sequence: CATGRAPSYEQYF. Here the CDR3 DNA reads TGTGCCACCGGGAGGGCCCCCTCCTACGAGCAGTACTTC.

The CDR3 bases are TGTGCCAGCCGGACAGGGCATCAGCCCCAGCATTTT. The encoded protein is CASRTGHQPQHF. V usage is TRBV28 and J usage is TRBJ1-5; 8 positions match TRBD1. The ends lost 8 bases at V and 5 bases at J; junction bases unmatched: 2. This CDR3 spans 12 amino acids. CDR1 and CDR2 from the germline V gene are MDHEN and SYDVKM. Filled out from reference TRBV28 and TRBJ1-5, the complete variable domain reads DVKVTQSSRYLVKRTGEKVFLECVQDMDHENMFWYRQDPGLGLRLIYFSYDVKMKEKGDIPEGYSVSREKKERFSLILESASTNQTSMYLCASRTGHQPQHFGDGTRLSIL.

V is TRBV5-4 and J is TRBJ1-1; unclear D gene. The V and J ends lost 1 base and 3 bases respectively, with 10 bases between them. Germline values: CDR1 SGHNT, CDR2 YYREEE (reference sequence). This CDR3 spans 14 amino acids. CDR3 protein: CASSLRNVDTEAFF. The CDR3 DNA reads TGTGCCAGCAGCTTGAGGAACGTCGACACTGAAGCTTTCTTT.

The genes are TRBV7-9 and TRBJ2-3, with unresolved D. This CDR3 is built from 15 residues. V was shortened by 3 bases and J by 4 bases, with 14 bases between the two germline ends. Germline V gene sequence: CDR1 SEHNR, CDR2 FQNEAQ (reference sequence). The CDR3 sequence: CASSFGTTDADTQYF. DNA of the CDR3: TGTGCCAGCAGCTTCGGTACTACCGATGCAGATACGCAGTATTTT.

The chain couples TRBV19 to TRBJ2-7; no firm D call. Germline V gene sequence: CDR1 LNHDA, CDR2 SQIVND (reference sequence). This CDR3 has 15 amino acids. V was cut by 0 bases and J by 0 bases, with 9 bases left in between. The CDR3 reads CASSIDWNPSYEQYF. The CDR3 DNA reads TGTGCCAGTAGTATAGACTGGAACCCCTCCTACGAGCAGTACTTC.

The V gene is TRBV28, the J gene TRBJ2-5, with D possibly TRBD2 on 5 matching bases. V lost 3 bases and J 5 bases, leaving 19 bases between the germline ends. From germline, CDR1 is MDHEN and CDR2 SYDVKM. CDR3 length: 16 amino acids. CDR3 sequence (DNA): TGTGCCAGCAGTTTGGGCGGGTCCCCAGCTGGGGAGACCCAGTACTTC. It yields the protein CASSLGGSPAGETQYF.